One sample yielded the 9 T cell receptor beta chains listed below, sequenced in a study of T cell responses to AZD1222 COVID-19 vaccine. TCRdb's table, derived via immunoSEQ multiplex PCR, lists solely in-frame clones and lacks some. This repertoire shows around 160,000 clones, 88% found once; its top ten account for around 5.5%. The sequenced sample was peripheral blood, obtained on day 0 of AZD1222 vaccination. All receptors come from an adult in good health.

This clone showed up just once. The V call is TRBV19, the J call TRBJ2-1; D gene unclear. Trimming shortened V by 3 bases and J by 3 bases, and 9 bases separated the two germline ends. Germline lookup yields CDR1 LNHDA and CDR2 SQIVND (reference sequence). CDR3 length: 14 residues. The CDR3 is CASSISRSYNEQFF. The CDR3 region has the DNA TGTGCCAGTAGTATTTCCCGAAGCTACAATGAGCAGTTCTTC.

The genes are TRBV6-2 or TRBV6-3 and TRBJ2-3, with D possibly being TRBD1 (5 bases). Germline assignment: CDR1 MNHEY and CDR2 SVGEGT. Trimming took off 2 bases at V and 6 bases at J, with 18 bases between the two ends. This CDR3 is built from 16 residues. The CDR3 region is CASSYQGREVSDTQYF. The DNA for the CDR3 is TGTGCCAGCAGTTACCAAGGCAGGGAAGTTTCGGATACGCAGTATTTT.

The rearrangement uses TRBV29-1 and TRBJ1-2, with a tentative D call TRBD1 (5 bases). Looked up from germline, CDR1 is SQVTM and CDR2 is ANQGSEA. The CDR3 is 14 amino acids. The CDR3 DNA reads as TGCAGTACATCGAACCCTAGGGGAACCTATGGCTACACCTTC. Its translation is CSTSNPRGTYGYTF.

The chain carries TRBV19 and TRBJ2-7, with D perhaps TRBD1 (6 bases). The V and J ends lost 3 bases and 10 bases respectively, with 10 bases between them. The germline V gene has CDR1 LNHDA and CDR2 SQIVND (reference sequence). The CDR3 loop spans 11 amino acids. The CDR3 DNA reads as TGTGCCAGTAGTATTGGACAGCTCCAGTACTTC. Protein sequence: CASSIGQLQYF. Full variable domain (rest looked up from reference TRBV19 and TRBJ2-7): DGGITQSPKYLFRKEGQNVTLSCEQNLNHDAMYWYRQDPGQGLRLIYYSQIVNDFQKGDIAEGYSVSREKKESFPLTVTSAQKNPTAFYLCASSIGQLQYFGPGTRLTVT.

In nucleotides, the CDR3 is TGTGCCAGCAGAGAGGACAGGGGACGTGGCTACACCTTC. Its translation is CASREDRGRGYTF. This rearrangement joins TRBV2 to TRBJ1-2; TRBD1 agrees at 9 bases. There are 13 residues in the CDR3. In germline, CDR1 is SNHLY, CDR2 FYNNEI. The trim removed 6 bases at V and 7 bases at J, leaving 6 bases unmatched.

This sequence joins TRBV7-2 and TRBJ1-4; D gene unclear. The ends were cut back, 5 bases at V and 8 bases at J, with 18 bases in the middle. Germline CDR1 is SGHTA and CDR2 is FQGNSA. There are 15 residues in the CDR3. CDR3 nucleotide sequence: TGTGCCAGCAGCGAGCAGTCAAGTCCCGGGGAAAAACTGTTTTTT. Its protein is CASSEQSSPGEKLFF.

The genes are TRBV25-1 and TRBJ1-6, with 8 nucleotides matching TRBD1. The CDR3 runs 15 residues. V gave up 6 bases and J gave up 7 bases; unmatched junction bases: 8. The germline V gene has CDR1 MGHDK and CDR2 SYGVNS. The CDR3 spells CASRPQTGENSPLHF. The CDR3 DNA sequence: TGTGCCAGCAGGCCACAGACAGGGGAGAATTCACCCCTCCACTTT.

This chain links TRBV29-1 with TRBJ1-2; possible D gene TRBD1, 5 bases. CDR1 and CDR2 (germline): SQVTM, ANQGSEA. The length of the CDR3 is 13 residues. Deletions cut 0 bases from V and 8 bases from J, with 13 bases between. CDR3 DNA: TGCAGCGTTGAAGAGGTCAGGGAGGGAGGCTACACCTTC. Protein: CSVEEVREGGYTF.

The chain joins TRBV2 to TRBJ1-1; D gene ambiguous. V was trimmed by 5 bases and J by 1 base, leaving 11 bases between them. This CDR3 is 14 amino acids long. Per germline, CDR1 SNHLY and CDR2 FYNNEI. The CDR3 bases are TGTGCCAGCAGTCATTTGAGGAGGAACACTGAAGCTTTCTTT. Its translation is CASSHLRRNTEAFF. The full variable domain, its missing parts supplied by reference TRBV2 and TRBJ1-1, is EPEVTQTPSHQVTQMGQEVILRCVPISNHLYFYWYRQILGQKVEFLVSFYNNEISEKSEIFDDQFSVERPDGSNFTLKIRSTKLEDSAMYFCASSHLRRNTEAFFGQGTRLTVV.